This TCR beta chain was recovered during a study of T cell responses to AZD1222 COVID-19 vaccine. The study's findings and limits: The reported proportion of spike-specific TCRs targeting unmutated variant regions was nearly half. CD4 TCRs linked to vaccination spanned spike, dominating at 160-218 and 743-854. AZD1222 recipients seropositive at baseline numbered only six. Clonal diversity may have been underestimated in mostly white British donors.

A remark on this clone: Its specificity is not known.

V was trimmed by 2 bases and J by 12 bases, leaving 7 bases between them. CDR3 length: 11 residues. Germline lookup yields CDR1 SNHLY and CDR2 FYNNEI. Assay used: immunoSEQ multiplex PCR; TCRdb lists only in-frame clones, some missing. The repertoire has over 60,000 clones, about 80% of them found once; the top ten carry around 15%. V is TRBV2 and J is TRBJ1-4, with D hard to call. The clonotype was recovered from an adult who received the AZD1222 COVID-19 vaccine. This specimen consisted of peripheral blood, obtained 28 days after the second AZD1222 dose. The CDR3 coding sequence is TGTGCCAGCAGTGAACAGGTGGAACTGTTTTTT. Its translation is CASSEQVELFF.